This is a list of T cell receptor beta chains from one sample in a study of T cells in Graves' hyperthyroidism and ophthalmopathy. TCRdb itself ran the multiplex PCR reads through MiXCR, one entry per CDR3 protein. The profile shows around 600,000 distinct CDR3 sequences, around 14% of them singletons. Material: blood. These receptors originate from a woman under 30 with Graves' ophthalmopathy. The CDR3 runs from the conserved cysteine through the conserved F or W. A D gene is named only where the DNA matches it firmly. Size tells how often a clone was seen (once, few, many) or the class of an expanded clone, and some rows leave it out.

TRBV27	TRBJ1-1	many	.	TGTGCCAGCAGTCCATTGAGCAGGGTGAACACTGAAGCTTTCTTT	CASSPLSRVNTEAFF
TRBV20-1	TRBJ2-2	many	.	TGCAGTGCTAGAGCAGTGTCGTCGGTTCCGGAGATCGTCGCCGGGGAGCTGTTTTTT	CSARAVSSVPEIVAGELFF
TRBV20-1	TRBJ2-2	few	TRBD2	TGCAGTGCTACCGGACTAGCGGCCGGGGAGCTGTTTTTT	CSATGLAAGELFF
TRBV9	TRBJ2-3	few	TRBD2	TGTGCCAGCAACCCTAGCGGGAGAGATACGCAGTATTTT	CASNPSGRDTQYF
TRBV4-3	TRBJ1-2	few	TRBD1	TGCGCCAGCAGCCCACAACAGGGGGACCCCTATGGCTACACCTTC	CASSPQQGDPYGYTF
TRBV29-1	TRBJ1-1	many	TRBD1	TGCAGCGTTGTGAGGAGGGACAGGGGCGCTTTCTTT	CSVVRRDRGAFF
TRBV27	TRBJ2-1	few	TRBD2	TGTGCCAGCAGTCTACGCGGGAGATCAACAAGGTACAATGAGCAGTTCTTC	CASSLRGRSTRYNEQFF
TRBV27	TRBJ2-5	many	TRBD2	TGTGCCAGCAGTGCGAAACTAGCGGGAGGGCCTAGGGAGACCCAGTACTTC	CASSAKLAGGPRETQYF
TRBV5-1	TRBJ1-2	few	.	TGCGCCAGCAGCTTGGAGCAGGGAAATAGAGGTGGCTACACCTTC	CASSLEQGNRGGYTF
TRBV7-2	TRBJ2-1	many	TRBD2	TGTGCCAGCAGCTTAAGTCGGCTAGCGGGAGGTGAGCAGTTCTTC	CASSLSRLAGGEQFF
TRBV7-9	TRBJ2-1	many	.	TGTGCCAGCAGCCGGACTCCCGAGGGGCAGTTCTTC	CASSRTPEGQFF
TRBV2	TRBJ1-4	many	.	TGTGCCAGCAGTGGGCAGGGGAGCGAAAAACTGTTTTTT	CASSGQGSEKLFF
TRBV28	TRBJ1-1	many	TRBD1	TGTGCCAGCAGTTTGCCCGGGACAGGGGGCTCTGAAGCTTTCTTT	CASSLPGTGGSEAFF
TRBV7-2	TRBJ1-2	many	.	TGTGCCAGCAGCTCCCGAAGGGGGATTGATAACTATGGCTACACCTTC	CASSSRRGIDNYGYTF
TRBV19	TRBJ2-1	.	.	TGTGCCAGTAGTATATTTGGGAGAGGGATCGATGAGCAGTTCTTC	CASSIFGRGIDEQFF
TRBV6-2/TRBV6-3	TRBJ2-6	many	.	TGTGCCAGCAGTATCCAGGCGTCTGGGGCCAACGTCCTGACTTTC	CASSIQASGANVLTF
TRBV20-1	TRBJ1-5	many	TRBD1	TGCAGTGCTAGGGACACCGGGACAGGGGGCGGCAATCAGCCCCAGCATTTT	CSARDTGTGGGNQPQHF
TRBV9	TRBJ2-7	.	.	TGTGCCAGCAGCGTAACAGAACTACCGACCTACGAGCAGTACTTC	CASSVTELPTYEQYF
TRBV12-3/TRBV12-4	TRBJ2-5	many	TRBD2	TGTGCCAGCAGTCATCCTGGACTAGCGGGAGAGGTGGGCCAAGAGACCCAGTACTTC	CASSHPGLAGEVGQETQYF
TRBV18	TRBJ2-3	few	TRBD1	TGTGCCAGCTCATCCGGGGGACAGGGGGCGCGTACGCAGTATTTT	CASSSGGQGARTQYF
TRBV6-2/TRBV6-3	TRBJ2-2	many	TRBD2	TGTGCCAGCAGTGGACTAGCGGGAACGTCAGACACCGGGGAGCTGTTTTTT	CASSGLAGTSDTGELFF
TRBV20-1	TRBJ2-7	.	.	TGCAGTGCTAGAGCTACGGCAGGGTCCGAGCAGTACTTC	CSARATAGSEQYF
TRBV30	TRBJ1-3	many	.	TGTGCCTGGAGCACTGCGGGGGCTGGAAACACCATATATTTT	CAWSTAGAGNTIYF
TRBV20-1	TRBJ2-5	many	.	TGCAGTGCCGAGGGCTATGAAGAGACCCAGTACTTC	CSAEGYEETQYF
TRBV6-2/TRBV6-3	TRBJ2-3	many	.	TGTGCCAGCAGTTACTTGAGCAATGCAGGGGCAGATACGCAGTATTTT	CASSYLSNAGADTQYF
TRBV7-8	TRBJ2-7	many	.	TGTGCCAGCAGCTTAGACTCACCGGAGCAGTACTTC	CASSLDSPEQYF
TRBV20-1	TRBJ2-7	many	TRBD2	TGCAGTGCTAGAGGGCTAGCGGATTCCTACGAGCAGTACTTC	CSARGLADSYEQYF